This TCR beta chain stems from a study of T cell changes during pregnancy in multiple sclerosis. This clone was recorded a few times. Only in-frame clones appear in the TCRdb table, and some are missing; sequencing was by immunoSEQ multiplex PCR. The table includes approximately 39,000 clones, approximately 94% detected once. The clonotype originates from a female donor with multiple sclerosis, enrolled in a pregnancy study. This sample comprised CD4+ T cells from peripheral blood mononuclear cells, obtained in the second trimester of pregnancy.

The CDR3 loop is CAISESRAGYGYTF. CDR3 in DNA: TGTGCCATCAGTGAGTCGAGGGCCGGGTATGGCTACACCTTC. The chain is built from TRBV10-3 and TRBJ1-2; D uncertain. The CDR3 is made up of 14 amino acids. CDR1 ENHRY and CDR2 SYGVKD come from the germline V gene. V gave up 0 bases and J gave up 5 bases, with 10 bases separating them.